The clone carrying this T cell receptor beta chain was recorded at least ten times. Data came from immunoSEQ multiplex PCR; TCRdb stores just in-frame clones and leaves some out. This table has 150,000 to 200,000 clones, 81% appearing once. The sample originates from a study of blood T cell repertoires in COVID-19. Seattle patient enrollment occurred during active infection, with longitudinal follow-up thereafter. The germline CDR1 and CDR2 sequences are MNHNY and SVGAGI (reference sequence). The CDR3 has 11 amino acids. The V end was cut by 3 bases, the J end by 7 bases, with 4 bases between. V and J are TRBV6-6 and TRBJ2-1; D unclear. The origin of this receptor is a woman aged 80 or over with COVID-19, enrolled during active disease. Sequencing used peripheral blood. CDR3 protein: CASSYQNEQFF. CDR3 sequence (DNA): TGTGCCAGCAGTTATCAAAATGAGCAGTTCTTC.